Below, 14 T cell receptor beta chains from the same sample are listed, as sequenced in a study of blood T cell repertoires in COVID-19. Data came from immunoSEQ multiplex PCR; TCRdb stores just in-frame clones and leaves some out. This table has approximately 300,000 clones, around 90% appearing once. The sample comprised PBMCs or T cells enriched from blood (not recorded which). All receptors derive from a woman under 30 with acute COVID-19.

The chain combines TRBV11-2 with TRBJ2-5; possibly TRBD1 for D (5 bases). Between the trimmed V and J ends, which lost 3 bases and 5 bases, there was a span of 16 bases. The germline V gene encodes CDR1 SGHAT and CDR2 FQNNGV. This CDR3 contains 15 residues. The CDR3 DNA is TGTGCCAGCAGCTTTTCTGGGGCCCTTTTGGAGACCCAGTACTTC. Translated: CASSFSGALLETQYF.

This rearrangement joins TRBV18 to TRBJ1-2, with D maybe TRBD1 (6 bases). The CDR3 consists of 15 residues. Germline V gene lookup returns CDR1 KGHSH and CDR2 LQKENI. Trimming stripped 5 bases from V and 3 bases from J, with 16 bases between. The CDR3 coding sequence is TGTGCCAGCTCATCAGGGAGGGGGTCAGACTATGGCTACACCTTC. It encodes CASSSGRGSDYGYTF.

This chain connects TRBV28 to TRBJ1-2; possibly TRBD1 for D (5 bases). This CDR3 is built from 14 residues. V dropped 7 bases and J dropped 7 bases, with 19 bases sitting between them. Germline V gives CDR1 MDHEN, CDR2 SYDVKM. CDR3 DNA: TGTGCCAGCACCTCGACAGAGGCTGGCGGTGGCTACACCTTC. Its protein is CASTSTEAGGGYTF.

The chain employs TRBV19 and TRBJ2-3; TRBD2 aligns across 10 bases. The germline CDR1 and CDR2 sequences are LNHDA and SQIVND (reference sequence). V lost 6 bases to trimming and J lost 2 bases; unmatched junction nucleotides: 5. This CDR3 has 15 amino acids. The CDR3 nucleotides are TGTGCCAGTAGCGGACTAGCGGATCACACAGATACGCAGTATTTT. Residues: CASSGLADHTDTQYF. Filled out from reference TRBV19 and TRBJ2-3, the complete variable domain reads DGGITQSPKYLFRKEGQNVTLSCEQNLNHDAMYWYRQDPGQGLRLIYYSQIVNDFQKGDIAEGYSVSREKKESFPLTVTSAQKNPTAFYLCASSGLADHTDTQYFGPGTRLTVL.

The chain joins TRBV2 to TRBJ2-2; tentatively, D is TRBD1 (6 bases). The germline gives CDR1 SNHLY, CDR2 FYNNEI. Trimming took 6 bases from V and 1 from J, leaving 27 bases between them. The CDR3 is made up of 20 amino acids. The CDR3 region is CASRNLFNPRQAWNTGELFF. The CDR3 DNA reads TGTGCCAGCAGAAACCTCTTTAACCCGAGACAGGCTTGGAACACCGGGGAGCTGTTTTTT.

This chain connects TRBV19 to TRBJ2-7; 10 bases match TRBD1. The V gene's germline CDR1 is LNHDA and CDR2 SQIVND (reference sequence). Trimming at V came to 7 bases and at J to 5 bases, leaving 8 bases not matched to a gene. This CDR3 is 14 amino acids long. CDR3 loop: CASTPGTGVHEQYF. CDR3 nucleotide sequence: TGTGCCAGTACCCCCGGGACAGGGGTCCACGAGCAGTACTTC.

The chain links TRBV10-3 to TRBJ1-5; unclear D gene. The CDR3 sequence is 15 residues long. CDR1 ENHRY and CDR2 SYGVKD come from the germline V gene. The V and J ends lost 3 bases and 7 bases respectively, with 16 bases between them. The CDR3, as DNA: TGTGCCATCAGTGACCTTTCGGCCTCGGGGCAGCCCCAGCATTTT. Residues: CAISDLSASGQPQHF.

This rearrangement joins TRBV5-1 to TRBJ1-2, with 8 positions matching TRBD1. The CDR3 totals 16 residues. The trim removed 2 bases at V and 4 bases at J, leaving 10 bases unmatched. Germline V gene data show CDR1 as SGHRS and CDR2 as YFSETQ. The CDR3 DNA is TGCGCCAGCAGCTTAAAAGGGACAGGCGACGTCTATGGCTACACCTTC. It is translated as CASSLKGTGDVYGYTF.

The chain carries TRBV3-1 (or the pseudogene TRBV3-2) and TRBJ1-4; a weak D match, TRBD1 (6 bases). The CDR3 consists of 14 residues. The V and J ends lost 1 base and 8 bases respectively, with 11 bases between them. Germline V gene data show CDR1 as LGHDT and CDR2 as YNNKEL (reference sequence). In nucleotides, the CDR3 is TGTGCCAGCAGCCAAGTGACAGGCGAAGAAAAACTGTTTTTT. Translation: CASSQVTGEEKLFF.

The V gene is TRBV29-1, the J gene TRBJ2-1; 11 bases are shared with TRBD2. CDR1 and CDR2 from the germline V gene are SQVTM and ANQGSEA. The CDR3 is 13 residues long. V lost 6 bases, J lost 5 bases, and 3 bases stayed unmatched. The CDR3 bases are TGCAGCGTCGGGACTAGCGGACACAATGAGCAGTTCTTC. It encodes CSVGTSGHNEQFF.

In this sample, this clone turned up once. The V gene is TRBV7-8, the J gene TRBJ1-3; D gene unclear. Trimming left V 4 bases short and J 1 base short, with 14 bases between. Germline-derived CDR1 and CDR2 are SGHVS and FQNEAQ. CDR3 length equals 16 residues. CDR3 in amino acids: CASSSGFGVSGNTIYF. For the CDR3, the DNA is TGTGCCAGCAGCTCGGGATTTGGGGTGTCTGGAAACACCATATATTTT.

This sequence joins TRBV28 and TRBJ2-1, with D possibly TRBD2 on 5 matching bases. V shed 4 bases and J shed 9 bases, with 13 bases lying between them. This CDR3 has 13 amino acids. In germline, CDR1 is MDHEN, CDR2 SYDVKM. CDR3 sequence reads: CASSWPREPEQFF. The CDR3 DNA is TGTGCCAGCAGTTGGCCGAGGGAGCCTGAGCAGTTCTTC.

Written as DNA, the CDR3 is TGCAGGGGGGACAGGGGCGATGAGCAGTTCTTC. This codes for CRGDRGDEQFF. The rearrangement links TRBV20-1 to TRBJ2-1; 10 bases map to TRBD1. Germline V gives CDR1 DFQATT, CDR2 SNEGSKA (reference sequence). The CDR3 spans 11 residues.

The chain employs TRBV5-1 and TRBJ1-2, with unresolved D. CDR3 length equals 14 residues. Between the trimmed V and J ends, which lost 7 bases and 6 bases, there was a span of 19 bases. Germline values: CDR1 SGHRS, CDR2 YFSETQ. The CDR3 here is CASSHLGPGDGYTF. Written as DNA, the CDR3 is TGCGCCAGCTCCCACCTGGGCCCTGGCGATGGCTACACCTTC.